These 17 T cell receptor beta chains came from one sample sequenced in a study of blood T cell repertoires in COVID-19. The repertoire was sequenced with immunoSEQ multiplex PCR; TCRdb's copy has only in-frame clones and lacks some. The repertoire holds about 220,000 clones, with more than 80% as singletons. The sample was PBMCs or T cells enriched from blood (not recorded which). Receptors originate from a woman between 40 and 50 years old with acute COVID-19.

The chain recombines TRBV19 with TRBJ2-3; no reliable D call. Germline values: CDR1 LNHDA, CDR2 SQIVND (reference sequence). The CDR3 loop spans 14 amino acids. The V end was cut by 5 bases, the J end by 2 bases, with 11 bases between. In nucleotides, the CDR3 is TGTGCCAGTAGTTTGGGCAGACCCACAGATACGCAGTATTTT. The encoded protein is CASSLGRPTDTQYF.

The V call is TRBV4-3, the J call TRBJ2-7; 12 bases are shared with TRBD1. The CDR3 spans 17 residues. V lost 0 bases and J lost 5; bases outside the gene matches: 8. Per the germline V gene, CDR1 is LGHNA and CDR2 is YSLEER. The CDR3 spells CASSQDLGGTGGNEQYF. The DNA of the CDR3 is TGCGCCAGCAGCCAAGATTTGGGAGGGACAGGGGGCAACGAGCAGTACTTC.

The J gene is TRBJ2-2, the V gene TRBV6-2 or TRBV6-3, with a tentative D call TRBD1 (6 bases). V was cut by 2 bases and J by 5 bases, with 15 bases left in between. CDR1 MNHEY and CDR2 SVGEGT come from the germline V gene. This CDR3 is 16 amino acids long. In nucleotides, the CDR3 is TGTGCCAGCAGTTACGGGGGCAACGGTTTGACCGGGGAGCTGTTTTTT. Translating gives CASSYGGNGLTGELFF.

The genes are TRBV2 and TRBJ1-1, with 11 bases identical to TRBD1. Germline V CDR1 and CDR2: SNHLY, FYNNEI. This CDR3 spans 13 amino acids. The V gene end was trimmed by 4 bases and the J gene end by 7 bases; junction bases not matched to a gene: 2. The CDR3 spells CASSADRGLEAFF. The CDR3 coding sequence is TGTGCCAGCAGTGCGGACAGGGGGCTTGAAGCTTTCTTT.

The V and J genes are TRBV19 and TRBJ1-4, with unresolved D. Between the trimmed V and J ends, which lost 6 bases and 10 bases, there was a span of 21 bases. Germline V gives CDR1 LNHDA, CDR2 SQIVND (reference sequence). The CDR3 consists of 15 residues. The CDR3 nucleotides read TGTGCCAGTAGCGCTCCGGGATCCGGGCCTCGAAAACTGTTTTTT. Protein sequence: CASSAPGSGPRKLFF.

This clone is a singleton in its sample. The chain carries TRBV7-9 and TRBJ1-6, with 7 bases fitting TRBD1. J lost 6 bases, V lost 5 bases, and 4 bases had no gene match. This CDR3 has 14 amino acids. Germline CDR1 SEHNR, CDR2 FQNEAQ (reference sequence). The CDR3 coding sequence is TGTGCCAGCAGCCCTGGGGACAGTAATTCACCCCTCCACTTT. This translates into CASSPGDSNSPLHF.

The V and J genes are TRBV5-4 and TRBJ2-1; 11 bases align to TRBD2. The CDR3 length is 14 residues. After removal of 4 bases from V and 3 bases from J, the junction contained 0 bases not matched to a gene. Germline-derived CDR1 and CDR2 are SGHNT and YYREEE (reference sequence). CDR3 bases: TGTGCCAGCAGCACTAGCGGGAGCTACAATGAGCAGTTCTTC. This encodes CASSTSGSYNEQFF.

The V and J genes are TRBV7-2 and TRBJ2-3; D is ambiguous. Germline loops: CDR1 SGHTA, CDR2 FQGNSA. The CDR3 sequence is 13 residues long. Trimming pared 1 base from V and 6 bases from J, leaving 8 bases between. The CDR3 nucleotides are TGTGCCAGCAGCTTAGGTCCTCGGGATACGCAGTATTTT. It translates to CASSLGPRDTQYF. Full variable domain (rest looked up from reference TRBV7-2 and TRBJ2-3): GAGVSQSPSNKVTEKGKDVELRCDPISGHTALYWYRQSLGQGLEFLIYFQGNSAPDKSGLPSDRFSAERTGGSVSTLTIQRTQQEDSAVYLCASSLGPRDTQYFGPGTRLTVL.

The chain carries TRBV5-1 and TRBJ1-2, with D possibly TRBD1 on 6 matching bases. V was trimmed by 0 bases and J by 5 bases, leaving 17 bases between them. This CDR3 has 16 amino acids. Germline V lookup: CDR1 SGHRS, CDR2 YFSETQ. DNA for the CDR3: TGCGCCAGCAGCTTGGATCGGGGGGCCCAGGGATATGGCTACACCTTC. Residues: CASSLDRGAQGYGYTF.

The rearrangement links TRBV7-3 to TRBJ2-1; the D is unclear. V lost 0 bases to trimming and J lost 10 bases, with 19 bases between them. CDR1 is SGHTA and CDR2 is FQGTGA in the germline V gene. The CDR3 covers 16 residues. CDR3 DNA: TGTGCCAGCAGCTTAACGGTCGGCCCCTCGAAGGAGGAGCAGTTCTTC. Its translation is CASSLTVGPSKEEQFF.

The genes are TRBV6-2 or TRBV6-3 and TRBJ2-2; 9 bases agree with TRBD2. Germline CDR1 is MNHEY and CDR2 is SVGEGT. The CDR3 contains 16 residues. The V segment lost 5 bases and the J segment 1 base; nucleotides outside the gene matches: 5. CDR3 in amino acids: CASSLNSGGNTGELFF. CDR3 nucleotide sequence: TGTGCCAGCAGTCTAAATAGCGGGGGGAACACCGGGGAGCTGTTTTTT.

V and J are TRBV27 and TRBJ2-5; TRBD1 agrees at 9 bases. The CDR3 is made up of 14 amino acids. Germline trimming cut 5 bases from V and 5 bases from J; bases unmatched to any gene: 6. Germline CDR1 is MNHEY and CDR2 is SMNVEV (reference sequence). The CDR3 protein is CASSITGGMETQYF. In DNA, the CDR3 is TGTGCCAGCAGTATCACAGGGGGCATGGAGACCCAGTACTTC.

V gene TRBV18 combines with J gene TRBJ2-7; possibly TRBD2 for D (6 bases). Trimming left V 5 bases short and J 6 bases short, with 11 bases between. The CDR3 is made up of 12 amino acids. CDR1 is KGHSH and CDR2 is LQKENI in the germline V gene. The chain's CDR3 is CASSTDGGEQYF. The CDR3 DNA reads as TGTGCCAGCTCAACCGACGGGGGCGAGCAGTACTTC.

This chain links TRBV11-2 with TRBJ1-2, with D possibly being TRBD1 (5 bases). Germline loops: CDR1 SGHAT, CDR2 FQNNGV. Trimming removed 0 bases at V and 8 bases at J, with 13 bases between. CDR3 length equals 14 residues. This chain's CDR3 is CASSLEGRAGGYTF. The CDR3 region has the DNA TGTGCCAGCAGCTTAGAAGGCAGGGCCGGAGGCTACACCTTC.

The V gene is TRBV7-8, the J gene TRBJ1-1; 9 bases agree with TRBD1. Losses at the gene ends were 7 bases for V and 4 bases for J; bases not matched to a gene: 7. CDR3 length equals 14 residues. Germline V lookup: CDR1 SGHVS, CDR2 FQNEAQ. CDR3 bases: TGTGCCAGCAAGGGGACAGGGATGGGCACTGAAGCTTTCTTT. The encoded protein is CASKGTGMGTEAFF. The entire variable domain, with the rest obtained from reference TRBV7-8 and TRBJ1-1, is as follows: GAGVSQSPRYKVAKRGQDVALRCDPISGHVSLFWYQQALGQGPEFLTYFQNEAQLDKSGLPSDRFFAERPEGSVSTLKIQRTQQEDSAVYLCASKGTGMGTEAFFGQGTRLTVV.

The gene calls are TRBV5-1 and TRBJ2-1, with a weak D call TRBD2 (6 bases). This CDR3 is built from 15 residues. The V end lost 4 bases, the J end lost 9 bases, and 20 bases lay between the germline ends. Germline V gives CDR1 SGHRS, CDR2 YFSETQ. CDR3 protein: CASSNSAGRISEQFF. The CDR3 coding sequence is TGCGCCAGCAGCAACTCGGCGGGGAGGATCAGTGAGCAGTTCTTC. Full variable domain (missing parts from reference TRBV5-1 and TRBJ2-1): KAGVTQTPRYLIKTRGQQVTLSCSPISGHRSVSWYQQTPGQGLQFLFEYFSETQRNKGNFPGRFSGRQFSNSRSEMNVSTLELGDSALYLCASSNSAGRISEQFFGPGTRLTVL.

The chain links TRBV4-3 to TRBJ2-5; TRBD1 matches 7 bases. V shed 4 bases, J shed 3 bases, and the junction held 11 bases outside the gene matches. CDR3 size: 16 residues. Germline V gene sequence: CDR1 LGHNA, CDR2 YSLEER. In nucleotides, the CDR3 is TGCGCCAGCAGCCCGGGTACGGGACAGATCGAAGAGACCCAGTACTTC. Its translation: CASSPGTGQIEETQYF.